Listed below are T cell receptor beta chains from one sample, sequenced in a study of T cell changes during pregnancy in multiple sclerosis. This table comes from immunoSEQ multiplex PCR, and its TCRdb copy is limited to in-frame clones, with some not included. The data hold about 49,000 clones, with roughly 93% observed a single time. The input for sequencing was CD4+ T cells from peripheral blood mononuclear cells, taken in the second trimester of pregnancy. These receptor sequences come from a female donor in good health, enrolled as a control in a pregnancy study. Both conserved end residues are part of each CDR3. The order of the fields is clone size, J gene, D gene, V gene, CDR3 DNA, CDR3 protein. D genes are given only for firm matches. Clone size is shown for a subset of rows, as once, few, many or a class of expanded clone.

clone_size: -
j_call: TRBJ1-1
d_call: TRBD1
v_call: TRBV4-1
cdr3_nt: TGCGCCAGCAGCCGTAGTGGAGGGGACAGGGTGAACACTGAAGCTTTCTTT
cdr3_aa: CASSRSGGDRVNTEAFF

clone_size: -
j_call: TRBJ2-7
d_call: -
v_call: TRBV30
cdr3_nt: TGTGCCTGGAGTGCCGACAGTTTCTACGAGCAGTACTTC
cdr3_aa: CAWSADSFYEQYF

clone_size: -
j_call: TRBJ1-5
d_call: TRBD1
v_call: TRBV19
cdr3_nt: TGTGCCAGTAGCGATACAGGGGCGGGCAATCAGCCCCAGCATTTT
cdr3_aa: CASSDTGAGNQPQHF

clone_size: -
j_call: TRBJ1-2
d_call: TRBD1
v_call: TRBV6-5
cdr3_nt: TGTGCCAGCAGTCAGACCCGGGACAGCTATGGCTACACCTTC
cdr3_aa: CASSQTRDSYGYTF

clone_size: -
j_call: TRBJ2-3
d_call: -
v_call: TRBV7-8
cdr3_nt: TGTGCCAGCAGCGCGCGTATTTGGACAGGCACAGATACGCAGTATTTT
cdr3_aa: CASSARIWTGTDTQYF

clone_size: -
j_call: TRBJ1-4
d_call: -
v_call: TRBV18
cdr3_nt: TGTGCCAGCTCACCACGGGCAGGGAATGAAAAACTGTTTTTT
cdr3_aa: CASSPRAGNEKLFF

clone_size: -
j_call: TRBJ1-6
d_call: TRBD1
v_call: TRBV6-4
cdr3_nt: TGTGCCAGCAGTGAAACACAGGGGAATTCACCCCTCCACTTT
cdr3_aa: CASSETQGNSPLHF

clone_size: -
j_call: TRBJ2-5
d_call: TRBD1
v_call: TRBV2
cdr3_nt: TGTGCCAGCAGTGAAGTCACAGGGGGCCAGACCCAGTACTTC
cdr3_aa: CASSEVTGGQTQYF

clone_size: few
j_call: TRBJ2-7
d_call: -
v_call: TRBV19
cdr3_nt: TGTGCCAGTAGTATCGGTGGGCGATTTTCCTACGAGCAGTACTTC
cdr3_aa: CASSIGGRFSYEQYF

clone_size: once
j_call: TRBJ1-2
d_call: -
v_call: TRBV20-1
cdr3_nt: TGCAGTGCTGATGGGGCCTATGGCTACACCTTC
cdr3_aa: CSADGAYGYTF

clone_size: -
j_call: TRBJ1-1
d_call: TRBD1
v_call: TRBV19
cdr3_nt: TGTGCCAGTAGTTTGAGGGGGCTTGGGGCTTTCTTT
cdr3_aa: CASSLRGLGAFF

clone_size: -
j_call: TRBJ1-2
d_call: -
v_call: TRBV6-6
cdr3_nt: TGTGCCAGCAGACCAACCGAACTTAACTATGGCTACACCTTC
cdr3_aa: CASRPTELNYGYTF